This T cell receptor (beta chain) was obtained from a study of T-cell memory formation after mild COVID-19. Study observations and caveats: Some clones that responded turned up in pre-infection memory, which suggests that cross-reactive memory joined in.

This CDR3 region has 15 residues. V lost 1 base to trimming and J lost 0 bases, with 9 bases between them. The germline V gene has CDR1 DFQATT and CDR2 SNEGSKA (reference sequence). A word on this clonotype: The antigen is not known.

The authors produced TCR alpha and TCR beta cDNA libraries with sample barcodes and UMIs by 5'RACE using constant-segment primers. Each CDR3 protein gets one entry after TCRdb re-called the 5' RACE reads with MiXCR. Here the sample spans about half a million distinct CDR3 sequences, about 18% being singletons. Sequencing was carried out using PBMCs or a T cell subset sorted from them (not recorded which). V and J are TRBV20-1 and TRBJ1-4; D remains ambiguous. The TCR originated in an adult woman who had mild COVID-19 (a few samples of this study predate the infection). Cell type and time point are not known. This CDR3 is CSARVGSATNEKLFF. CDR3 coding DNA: TGCAGTGCTAGAGTGGGCAGTGCAACTAATGAAAAACTGTTTTTT.